The rows below give T cell receptor beta chains drawn from one sample of a study of blood T cell repertoires in COVID-19. This table comes from immunoSEQ multiplex PCR, and its TCRdb copy is limited to in-frame clones, with some not included. The data contain roughly 34,000 clones, 75% to 90% of them singletons. Source material: peripheral blood. The receptors stem from a woman in her sixties or seventies with acute or convalescent COVID-19. The CDR3 runs from the conserved cysteine through the conserved F or W. The order of the fields is V gene, D gene, clone size, J gene, CDR3 protein, CDR3 DNA. D genes are given only for firm matches. Expanded clones are given a class, and other clones once, few, many or no size at all.

v_call: TRBV11-3; d_call: .; clone_size: .; j_call: TRBJ1-1; cdr3_aa: CASSLSSNTEAFF; cdr3_nt: TGTGCCAGCAGCCTTAGTTCTAACACTGAAGCTTTCTTT
v_call: TRBV19; d_call: TRBD1; clone_size: few; j_call: TRBJ1-6; cdr3_aa: CASTGTGRSSYNSPLHF; cdr3_nt: TGTGCCAGTACCGGGACAGGGAGGAGCTCCTATAATTCACCCCTCCACTTT
v_call: TRBV10-1; d_call: TRBD2; clone_size: .; j_call: TRBJ2-1; cdr3_aa: CASSVSLAGGSYNEQFF; cdr3_nt: TGCGCCAGCAGTGTGTCCCTAGCGGGGGGTTCCTACAATGAGCAGTTCTTC
v_call: TRBV6-2/TRBV6-3; d_call: .; clone_size: .; j_call: TRBJ1-4; cdr3_aa: CASSYRTVNEKLFF; cdr3_nt: TGTGCCAGCAGTTACCGGACAGTTAATGAAAAACTGTTTTTT
v_call: TRBV5-6; d_call: .; clone_size: .; j_call: TRBJ1-2; cdr3_aa: CASSLAGAGTYTGGYTF; cdr3_nt: TGTGCCAGCAGCTTGGCAGGTGCAGGCACCTATACTGGGGGCTACACCTTC
v_call: TRBV4-2; d_call: .; clone_size: .; j_call: TRBJ2-3; cdr3_aa: CASSHSSGSTDTQYF; cdr3_nt: TGTGCCAGCAGCCACTCCTCGGGGAGCACAGATACGCAGTATTTT
v_call: TRBV5-1; d_call: .; clone_size: .; j_call: TRBJ1-3; cdr3_aa: CASSLDHGSSGNTIYF; cdr3_nt: TGCGCCAGCAGCTTGGATCACGGTAGCTCTGGAAACACCATATATTTT
v_call: TRBV19; d_call: .; clone_size: .; j_call: TRBJ2-1; cdr3_aa: CASSIYEDNEQFF; cdr3_nt: TGTGCCAGTAGTATTTATGAGGACAATGAGCAGTTCTTC
v_call: TRBV2; d_call: .; clone_size: .; j_call: TRBJ1-1; cdr3_aa: CAGGGSQGAEAFF; cdr3_nt: TGTGCCGGGGGGGGGAGCCAGGGCGCTGAAGCTTTCTTT
v_call: TRBV5-4; d_call: .; clone_size: .; j_call: TRBJ2-4; cdr3_aa: CASSSPGLAKNIQYF; cdr3_nt: TGTGCCAGCAGCTCCCCGGGTCTAGCCAAAAACATTCAGTACTTC
v_call: TRBV2; d_call: TRBD1; clone_size: .; j_call: TRBJ2-2; cdr3_aa: CASRPLGGVMDTGELFF; cdr3_nt: TGTGCCAGCAGGCCCTTAGGGGGCGTGATGGACACCGGGGAGCTGTTTTTT
v_call: TRBV7-2; d_call: .; clone_size: .; j_call: TRBJ2-3; cdr3_aa: CASSIGSPDTQYF; cdr3_nt: TGTGCCAGCAGCATCGGGAGCCCAGATACGCAGTATTTT
v_call: TRBV6-5; d_call: TRBD1; clone_size: .; j_call: TRBJ1-6; cdr3_aa: CASSHPGQGNSPLHF; cdr3_nt: TGTGCCAGCAGCCATCCGGGACAGGGTAATTCACCCCTCCACTTT
v_call: TRBV3-1/TRBV3-2; d_call: .; clone_size: .; j_call: TRBJ2-7; cdr3_aa: CASSQDAEEAPYEQYF; cdr3_nt: TGTGCCAGCAGCCAAGATGCCGAGGAGGCCCCCTACGAGCAGTACTTC
v_call: TRBV19; d_call: .; clone_size: .; j_call: TRBJ2-3; cdr3_aa: CASSITGPSGSGTDTQYF; cdr3_nt: TGTGCCAGTAGTATAACCGGTCCGAGCGGGTCTGGCACAGATACGCAGTATTTT
v_call: TRBV2; d_call: TRBD2; clone_size: .; j_call: TRBJ2-5; cdr3_aa: CASRGHSGGLETQYF; cdr3_nt: TGTGCCAGCCGGGGCCATAGCGGGGGGTTGGAGACCCAGTACTTC
v_call: TRBV2; d_call: .; clone_size: .; j_call: TRBJ1-5; cdr3_aa: CASRGHLQVNQPQHF; cdr3_nt: TGTGCCAGCAGGGGCCACCTACAGGTAAATCAGCCCCAGCATTTT
v_call: TRBV28; d_call: TRBD2; clone_size: .; j_call: TRBJ2-7; cdr3_aa: CASSFTAGDGREQYF; cdr3_nt: TGTGCCAGCAGTTTCACAGCGGGGGACGGCCGGGAGCAGTACTTC
v_call: TRBV6-5; d_call: TRBD1; clone_size: .; j_call: TRBJ2-7; cdr3_aa: CASRADRVRHEQYF; cdr3_nt: TGTGCCAGCAGGGCGGACAGGGTCCGTCACGAGCAGTACTTC
v_call: TRBV7-6; d_call: .; clone_size: .; j_call: TRBJ2-1; cdr3_aa: CASSLREDGEQFF; cdr3_nt: TGTGCCAGCAGCTTAAGAGAGGATGGTGAGCAGTTCTTC
v_call: TRBV24-1; d_call: .; clone_size: few; j_call: TRBJ2-3; cdr3_aa: CATSDTGSTDTQYF; cdr3_nt: TGTGCCACCAGTGATACAGGGAGCACAGATACGCAGTATTTT
v_call: TRBV7-7; d_call: TRBD1; clone_size: .; j_call: TRBJ2-1; cdr3_aa: CASSSKPGQINEQFF; cdr3_nt: TGTGCTAGCAGCTCGAAGCCGGGACAGATCAATGAGCAGTTCTTC
v_call: TRBV5-8; d_call: .; clone_size: .; j_call: TRBJ1-6; cdr3_aa: CASSPQMNSPLHF; cdr3_nt: TGTGCCAGCAGCCCTCAGATGAATTCACCCCTCCACTTT
v_call: TRBV19; d_call: TRBD2; clone_size: .; j_call: TRBJ2-1; cdr3_aa: CASKSPRLAGADEQFF; cdr3_nt: TGTGCCAGTAAATCGCCAAGGCTAGCGGGAGCCGATGAGCAGTTCTTC
v_call: TRBV19; d_call: TRBD1; clone_size: .; j_call: TRBJ2-1; cdr3_aa: CASRSPGTGGKQFF; cdr3_nt: TGTGCCAGTAGATCCCCAGGGACAGGGGGAAAGCAGTTCTTC
v_call: TRBV20-1; d_call: .; clone_size: .; j_call: TRBJ2-3; cdr3_aa: CSARRGDTQYF; cdr3_nt: TGCAGTGCTAGGAGAGGGGATACGCAGTATTTT
v_call: TRBV7-2; d_call: TRBD1; clone_size: .; j_call: TRBJ1-1; cdr3_aa: CASSPGQGVNTEAFF; cdr3_nt: TGTGCCAGCAGCCCTGGACAGGGGGTGAACACTGAAGCTTTCTTT
v_call: TRBV7-9; d_call: TRBD2; clone_size: few; j_call: TRBJ2-7; cdr3_aa: CASRLTSGSSYEQYF; cdr3_nt: TGTGCCAGCAGACTAACTAGCGGGAGCTCCTACGAGCAGTACTTC
v_call: TRBV5-5; d_call: TRBD2; clone_size: .; j_call: TRBJ2-2; cdr3_aa: CASSRLSGAGELFF; cdr3_nt: TGTGCCAGCAGTCGCCTTAGCGGGGCCGGGGAGCTGTTTTTT
v_call: TRBV4-1; d_call: .; clone_size: .; j_call: TRBJ1-1; cdr3_aa: CASSQGTARNTEAFF; cdr3_nt: TGCGCCAGCAGCCAAGGGACAGCCAGAAACACTGAAGCTTTCTTT
v_call: TRBV18; d_call: TRBD1; clone_size: .; j_call: TRBJ1-2; cdr3_aa: CASSPGQSNYGYTF; cdr3_nt: TGTGCCAGCTCACCGGGACAGTCTAACTATGGCTACACCTTC
v_call: TRBV2; d_call: .; clone_size: .; j_call: TRBJ1-5; cdr3_aa: CASSNTGLLSNQPQHF; cdr3_nt: TGTGCCAGCAGCAACACGGGACTTCTCAGCAATCAGCCCCAGCATTTT
v_call: TRBV19; d_call: .; clone_size: .; j_call: TRBJ1-2; cdr3_aa: CASTPLGAGAQNYGYTF; cdr3_nt: TGTGCCAGTACCCCACTGGGGGCAGGGGCTCAAAACTATGGCTACACCTTC
v_call: TRBV29-1; d_call: .; clone_size: few; j_call: TRBJ2-5; cdr3_aa: CSVAGSLETQYF; cdr3_nt: TGCAGCGTTGCAGGCTCGCTGGAGACCCAGTACTTC
v_call: TRBV19; d_call: .; clone_size: .; j_call: TRBJ1-1; cdr3_aa: CASLPDSGRTEAFF; cdr3_nt: TGTGCCAGCCTCCCGGACAGCGGACGGACTGAAGCTTTCTTT
v_call: TRBV27; d_call: TRBD2; clone_size: .; j_call: TRBJ2-3; cdr3_aa: CASSKIRTSGTSYTQYF; cdr3_nt: TGTGCCAGCAGCAAGATCCGGACTAGCGGGACGAGTTATACGCAGTATTTT
v_call: TRBV12-3/TRBV12-4; d_call: .; clone_size: .; j_call: TRBJ1-1; cdr3_aa: CASSLRRGEAFF; cdr3_nt: TGTGCCAGCAGTTTACGCAGGGGTGAAGCTTTCTTT
v_call: TRBV28; d_call: .; clone_size: few; j_call: TRBJ1-4; cdr3_aa: CASSRGRTNEKLFF; cdr3_nt: TGTGCCAGCAGTCGCGGGAGAACTAATGAAAAACTGTTTTTT
v_call: TRBV3-1/TRBV3-2; d_call: .; clone_size: .; j_call: TRBJ1-1; cdr3_aa: CASSPYRDTEAFF; cdr3_nt: TGTGCCAGCAGCCCATACAGAGACACTGAAGCTTTCTTT
v_call: TRBV6-2/TRBV6-3; d_call: TRBD1; clone_size: .; j_call: TRBJ1-4; cdr3_aa: CASSFDREANEKLFF; cdr3_nt: TGTGCCAGCAGTTTCGACAGGGAGGCTAATGAAAAACTGTTTTTT
v_call: TRBV19; d_call: .; clone_size: .; j_call: TRBJ1-1; cdr3_aa: CASSVDKDTEAFF; cdr3_nt: TGTGCCAGTAGTGTCGACAAGGACACTGAAGCTTTCTTT
v_call: TRBV19; d_call: .; clone_size: medium-sized; j_call: TRBJ2-1; cdr3_aa: CASSRFGENEQFF; cdr3_nt: TGTGCCAGTAGTAGATTCGGGGAGAATGAGCAGTTCTTC
v_call: TRBV19; d_call: TRBD2; clone_size: once; j_call: TRBJ2-7; cdr3_aa: CASSPGLAGYEQYF; cdr3_nt: TGTGCCAGTAGTCCGGGACTAGCGGGCTACGAGCAGTACTTC
v_call: TRBV7-9; d_call: TRBD2; clone_size: few; j_call: TRBJ2-4; cdr3_aa: CASSLPAGASTYKNIQYF; cdr3_nt: TGTGCCAGCAGCTTACCAGCGGGGGCCTCTACATATAAAAACATTCAGTACTTC
v_call: TRBV7-9; d_call: TRBD2; clone_size: .; j_call: TRBJ2-3; cdr3_aa: CASSRTSEGDTQYF; cdr3_nt: TGTGCCAGCAGCCGGACTAGCGAGGGAGATACGCAGTATTTT
v_call: TRBV27; d_call: TRBD1; clone_size: .; j_call: TRBJ1-2; cdr3_aa: CASSLLAGTGYGYTF; cdr3_nt: TGTGCCAGCAGTTTATTAGCCGGGACAGGGTATGGCTACACCTTC
v_call: TRBV28; d_call: TRBD1; clone_size: .; j_call: TRBJ1-4; cdr3_aa: CASSLPGTGGNEKLFF; cdr3_nt: TGTGCCAGCAGTTTACCGGGGACAGGGGGTAATGAAAAACTGTTTTTT
v_call: TRBV5-6; d_call: TRBD1; clone_size: few; j_call: TRBJ2-2; cdr3_aa: CASSPGTGGDTGELFF; cdr3_nt: TGTGCCAGCAGCCCGGGGACAGGGGGGGACACCGGGGAGCTGTTTTTT
v_call: TRBV28; d_call: .; clone_size: once; j_call: TRBJ1-4; cdr3_aa: CASSPGSKEEKLFF; cdr3_nt: TGTGCCAGCAGTCCAGGGTCCAAGGAGGAAAAACTGTTTTTT
v_call: TRBV3-1/TRBV3-2; d_call: .; clone_size: .; j_call: TRBJ2-1; cdr3_aa: CASSQSARDTIFYYNEQFF; cdr3_nt: TGTGCCAGCAGCCAATCGGCCAGGGACACGATCTTCTACTACAATGAGCAGTTCTTC
v_call: TRBV5-1; d_call: .; clone_size: .; j_call: TRBJ2-5; cdr3_aa: CASSSEGGETQYF; cdr3_nt: TGCGCCAGCAGCTCGGAAGGAGGGGAGACCCAGTACTTC
v_call: TRBV21-1; d_call: .; clone_size: .; j_call: TRBJ2-3; cdr3_aa: CASSNNGAKTTQYF; cdr3_nt: TGTGCCAGCAGCAATAATGGGGCTAAGACGACGCAGTATTTT
v_call: TRBV6-5; d_call: .; clone_size: few; j_call: TRBJ1-5; cdr3_aa: CAMGPGQSQPQHF; cdr3_nt: TGTGCCATGGGACCGGGACAATCCCAGCCCCAGCATTTT
v_call: TRBV27; d_call: TRBD1; clone_size: .; j_call: TRBJ1-4; cdr3_aa: CASSLAGGREKLFF; cdr3_nt: TGTGCCAGCAGTTTAGCAGGGGGCCGGGAAAAACTGTTTTTT
v_call: TRBV6-1; d_call: .; clone_size: .; j_call: TRBJ2-7; cdr3_aa: CASSETGQRYEQYF; cdr3_nt: TGTGCCAGCAGTGAAACAGGGCAGAGATACGAGCAGTACTTC